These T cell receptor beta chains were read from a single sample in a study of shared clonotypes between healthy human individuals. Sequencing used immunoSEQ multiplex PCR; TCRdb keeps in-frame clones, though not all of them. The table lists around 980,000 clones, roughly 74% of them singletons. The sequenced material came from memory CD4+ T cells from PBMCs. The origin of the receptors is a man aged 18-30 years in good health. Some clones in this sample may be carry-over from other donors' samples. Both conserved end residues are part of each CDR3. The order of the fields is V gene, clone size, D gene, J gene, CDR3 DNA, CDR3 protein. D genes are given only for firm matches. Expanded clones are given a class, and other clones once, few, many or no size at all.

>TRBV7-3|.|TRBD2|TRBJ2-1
TGTGCCAGCAGCCCTACTAGCGGGAGTAGGGATGAGCAGTTCTTC
CASSPTSGSRDEQFF
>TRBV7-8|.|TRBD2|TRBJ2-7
TGTGCCAGCAGCTTACGTACTAGCGGGACCTACGAGCAGTACTTC
CASSLRTSGTYEQYF
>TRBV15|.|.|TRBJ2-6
TGTGCCACCAGCAGAGATCCGAGGGAGTCTGGGGCCAACGTCCTGACTTTC
CATSRDPRESGANVLTF
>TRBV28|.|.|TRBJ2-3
TGTGCCAGCAGTTCCCCGGGACGAACACGAGATACGCAGTATTTT
CASSSPGRTRDTQYF
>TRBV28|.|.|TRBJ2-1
TGTGCCAGCAGTTTAGTTGGGGGCGAGCAGTTCTTC
CASSLVGGEQFF
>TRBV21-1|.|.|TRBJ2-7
TGTGCCAGCAGCAGGGGAACCGGGACTAGCGGATACTACGAGCAGTACTTC
CASSRGTGTSGYYEQYF
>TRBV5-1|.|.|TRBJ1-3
TGCGCCAGCAGCCCAGGCTGGTTCGGAAACACCATATATTTT
CASSPGWFGNTIYF
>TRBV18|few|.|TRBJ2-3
TGTGCCAGCTCACTCCAATTGACTAGGGCGGGCACAGATACGCAGTATTTT
CASSLQLTRAGTDTQYF
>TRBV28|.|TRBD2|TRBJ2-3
TGTGCCAGCAGTCCTGGCCGAGGACTAGCGGGAGGGCCGGCCAAGCATTTT
CASSPGRGLAGGPAKHF
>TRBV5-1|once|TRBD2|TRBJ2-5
TGCGCCAGCAGCGAGGGACTAGCGGGAGCGGCGGAGACCCAGTACTTC
CASSEGLAGAAETQYF
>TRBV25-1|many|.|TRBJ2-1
TGTGCCAGCAGTGAATCCCTCGGGCGAGACAATGAGCAGTTCTTC
CASSESLGRDNEQFF
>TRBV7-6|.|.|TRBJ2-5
TGTGCCAGCAGCTTAGTTCCGAGCGTAGAGACCCAGTACTTC
CASSLVPSVETQYF
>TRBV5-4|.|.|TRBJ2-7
TGTGCCAGCAGCTTGGGGCGGACAGGGGGGACTAGCGGATTAGACGAGCAGTACTTC
CASSLGRTGGTSGLDEQYF
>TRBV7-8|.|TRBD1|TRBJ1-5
TGTGCCAGCAGCCCTCGAATGACAGGGGGCCATCAGCCCCAGCATTTT
CASSPRMTGGHQPQHF
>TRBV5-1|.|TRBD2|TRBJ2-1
TGCGCCAGCAGCTTAAGGCGTAGCGGGAGAGAAAATGAGCAGTTCTTC
CASSLRRSGRENEQFF
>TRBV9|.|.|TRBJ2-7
TGTGCCAGCAGCACACTGCCCCTCAGCGAGCAGTACTTC
CASSTLPLSEQYF
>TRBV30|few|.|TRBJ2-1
TGTGCCTGGACTTTTTCCGGGGTTCGCGGAGGTAGGAAGTTCTTC
CAWTFSGVRGGRKFF
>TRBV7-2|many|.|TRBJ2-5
TGTGCCAGCAGCTTAAGGAAAGCTGAGGAGACCCAGTACTTC
CASSLRKAEETQYF
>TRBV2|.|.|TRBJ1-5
TGTGCCAGCAGTGCGGATAGCAATCAGCCCCAGCATTTT
CASSADSNQPQHF
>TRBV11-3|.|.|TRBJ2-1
TGTGCCAGCTCCCGGGGGGGGACAGGGCGTGAGCAGTTCTTC
CASSRGGTGREQFF
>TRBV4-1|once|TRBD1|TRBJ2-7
TGCGCCAGCAGCCAAGATTACAGGGGGCTCTACGAGCAGTACTTC
CASSQDYRGLYEQYF
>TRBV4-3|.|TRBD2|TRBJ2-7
TGCGCCAGCAGCCAAGGCGCGAGCGGGAGGGCCTACGAGCAGTACTTC
CASSQGASGRAYEQYF
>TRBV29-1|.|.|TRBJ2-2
TGCAGCGTTGAAGATAGAGGATTGGGAACCGGGGAGCTGTTTTTT
CSVEDRGLGTGELFF
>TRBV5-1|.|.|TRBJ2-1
TGCGCCAGCAGCTATTCCCCAGGACGGAACAATGAGCAGTTCTTC
CASSYSPGRNNEQFF
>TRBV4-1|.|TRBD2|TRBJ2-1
TGCGCCAGCAGCCAAGATCGGGGAGGGGTCCAGTTCTTC
CASSQDRGGVQFF
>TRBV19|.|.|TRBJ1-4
TGTGCCAGTAGTATAGTAGCGACCAAGGCGGAAAAACTGTTTTTT
CASSIVATKAEKLFF
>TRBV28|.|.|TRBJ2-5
TGTGCCAGCAGCTCGAGGTTGGGGACCCAGTACTTC
CASSSRLGTQYF
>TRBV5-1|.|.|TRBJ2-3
TGCGCCAGCAGCTTGGATCCAGGGCCAGATACGCAGTATTTT
CASSLDPGPDTQYF
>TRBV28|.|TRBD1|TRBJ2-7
TGTGCCAGCAATGGACAGGGCTCCTACGAGCAGTACTTC
CASNGQGSYEQYF
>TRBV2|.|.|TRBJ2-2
TGTGCCAGCAGTGAGGTTTCCCCGTCCACCGGGGAGCTGTTTTTT
CASSEVSPSTGELFF
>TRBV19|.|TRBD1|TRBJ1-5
TGTGCCAGTAGTATAACACAGGGGTTTCGTCAGCCCCAGCATTTT
CASSITQGFRQPQHF
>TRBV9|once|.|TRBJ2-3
TGTGCCAGCAGCGCCTTCCGGCAAGATACGCAGTATTTT
CASSAFRQDTQYF
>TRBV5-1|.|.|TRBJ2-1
TGCGCCAGCAGCTTGGTACAGGGCGGTGAGCAGTTCTTC
CASSLVQGGEQFF
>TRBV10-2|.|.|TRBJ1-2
TGCGCCAGCAGTGAGTCATGGAGGGATGACTATGGCTACACCTTC
CASSESWRDDYGYTF
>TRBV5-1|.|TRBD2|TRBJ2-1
TGCGCCAGCAGTCCATTCCGGACTAGCGGGAGGGCCGTCGCTGTTAATGAGCAGTTCTTC
CASSPFRTSGRAVAVNEQFF
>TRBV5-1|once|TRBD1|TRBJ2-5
TGCGCCAGCAGCTTAATGGTAACCGGGACAGGAGGGGAGACCCAGTACTTC
CASSLMVTGTGGETQYF
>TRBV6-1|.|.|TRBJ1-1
TGTGCCAGCAGCCTTGACAAGCTGAACACTGAAGCTTTCTTT
CASSLDKLNTEAFF